The 8 T cell receptor beta chains below all came from one sample that was sequenced in a study of CD8 T cells in ankylosing spondylitis. TCRdb reprocessed the 5' RACE reads with MiXCR, giving one entry per CDR3 protein. The sample carries over 100,000 distinct CDR3 sequences, more than 9.5% recorded once. Sample: blood, either unsorted or a sorted T cell fraction (not recorded which). These receptors were taken from a female donor with ankylosing spondylitis or in good health (not recorded which).

On this clonotype itself: At one end, the junction sequence differs from germline, possibly due to a read error. The chain couples TRBV5-1 to TRBJ2-3; D possibly corresponds to TRBD1 (6 bases). This CDR3 spans 15 amino acids. Germline V lookup: CDR1 SGHRS, CDR2 YFSETQ. CDR3: CASSLDPADSDTRYF. DNA of the CDR3: TGCGCAAGCAGCTTGGACCCGGCGGACAGCGATACGCGGTATTTT.

This clonotype appeared many times. This chain uses TRBV12-5 with TRBJ2-3; D remains ambiguous. Trimming left V 5 bases short and J 6 bases short, with 9 bases between. This CDR3 is 12 amino acids long. In germline, CDR1 is LGHNT, CDR2 FRNRAP. The CDR3 loop reads CASGPEADTQYF. In DNA form, the CDR3 reads TGTGCTAGTGGTCCAGAAGCGGATACGCAGTATTTT.

This clonotype was seen repeatedly, ten times or more. J is TRBJ2-4 and V is TRBV5-1; 8 bases agree with TRBD1. J gave up 6 bases and V 3 bases, and 2 bases lay outside the gene matches. Germline V lookup: CDR1 SGHRS, CDR2 YFSETQ. CDR3 length equals 13 residues. CDR3 amino acids: CASSSTGVNIQYF. The CDR3 DNA follows: TGCGCCAGCAGCTCGACAGGGGTAAACATTCAGTACTTC.

As concerns this clonotype: A much larger clone lies a single base off, so this may be a read error. This chain connects TRBV5-6 to TRBJ1-2; no clear D. The germline gives CDR1 SGHDT, CDR2 YYEEEE. Trimming took 1 base from V and 8 from J, leaving 12 bases between them. CDR3 length equals 13 residues. CDR3 in DNA: TGTGCCAGCAGCTTGACGCAGAGAGGAGGCTACACCTTC. This codes for CASSLTQRGGYTF.

This clonotype was seen at least ten times. This sequence joins TRBV24-1 and TRBJ2-5, with D uncertain. The V end was cut by 10 bases, the J end by 2 bases, with 13 bases between. CDR3 length equals 13 residues. Per the germline V gene, CDR1 is KGHDR and CDR2 is SFDVKD. CDR3: CATVGRNQETQYF. For the CDR3, the DNA is TGTGCCACTGTCGGACGGAATCAAGAGACCCAGTACTTC.

This clonotype occurred a few times. V is TRBV19 and J is TRBJ2-7; D tentatively reads TRBD1 or TRBD2 (5 bases each). CDR1 and CDR2 from the germline V gene are LNHDA and SQIVND (reference sequence). Trimming stripped 7 bases from V and 2 bases from J, with 12 bases between. The CDR3 runs to 13 residues. CDR3 nucleotide sequence: TGTGCCAGTAAACGGGACGGGGCCTACGAGCAGTACTTC. Protein product: CASKRDGAYEQYF. The full variable domain, rest sourced from reference TRBV19 and TRBJ2-7, is DGGITQSPKYLFRKEGQNVTLSCEQNLNHDAMYWYRQDPGQGLRLIYYSQIVNDFQKGDIAEGYSVSREKKESFPLTVTSAQKNPTAFYLCASKRDGAYEQYFGPGTRLTVT.

This clonotype was seen repeatedly, ten times or more. CDR3 sequence: CSAPAGDMQTQYF. CDR3 coding DNA: TGCAGTGCCCCAGCGGGAGATATGCAGACCCAGTACTTC. This sequence joins TRBV20-1 and TRBJ2-5; 8 nucleotides align to TRBD2. The CDR3 runs 13 residues. J lost 6 bases, V lost 6 bases, and 9 bases had no gene match. Germline assignment: CDR1 DFQATT and CDR2 SNEGSKA (reference sequence).

This clonotype was seen many times. V gene TRBV20-1 combines with J gene TRBJ1-2; D remains ambiguous. This CDR3 contains 13 residues. V was clipped by 2 bases and J by 0 bases, with 7 bases between them. Per the germline V gene, CDR1 is DFQATT and CDR2 is SNEGSKA (reference sequence). The CDR3 nucleotides are TGCAGTGCTAGACCCCCAACTAACTATGGCTACACCTTC. Amino acids: CSARPPTNYGYTF.